The clone carrying this T cell receptor (beta chain) has a count of ten or more. Its cognate antigen is unknown. The CDR3 consists of 15 residues. Trimming took off 3 bases at V and 2 bases at J, with 12 bases between the two ends. Germline CDR1 and CDR2: MDHEN and SYDVKM. The sample comes from a study of prognosis after radiotherapy for stage I lung cancer. Study conclusions and caveats: Median unique TCR clones dropped from roughly 10,000 to 7,000 after stereotactic body radiation therapy.

Genomic DNA served as the source from which two-round multiplex PCR generated TCR beta CDR3 amplicons. Individual primers that were specific to each TRBV and TRBJ gene served in first-round PCR. Universal primers were used for second-round PCR. Via MiXCR, TCRdb re-called the multiplex PCR reads, giving one row per CDR3 protein. This table has 30,000 or so distinct CDR3 sequences, more than 25% appearing once. The input for sequencing was PBMCs, taken before or after stereotactic body radiation therapy (not recorded which). The V call is TRBV28, the J call TRBJ2-3, with D tentatively TRBD1 (6 bases). The TCR originated in a donor over 45 with non-small cell lung cancer. As DNA, the CDR3 is TGTGCCAGCAGTTTTCGGGCAGGGGCCACAGATACGCAGTATTTT. This sequence encodes CASSFRAGATDTQYF.